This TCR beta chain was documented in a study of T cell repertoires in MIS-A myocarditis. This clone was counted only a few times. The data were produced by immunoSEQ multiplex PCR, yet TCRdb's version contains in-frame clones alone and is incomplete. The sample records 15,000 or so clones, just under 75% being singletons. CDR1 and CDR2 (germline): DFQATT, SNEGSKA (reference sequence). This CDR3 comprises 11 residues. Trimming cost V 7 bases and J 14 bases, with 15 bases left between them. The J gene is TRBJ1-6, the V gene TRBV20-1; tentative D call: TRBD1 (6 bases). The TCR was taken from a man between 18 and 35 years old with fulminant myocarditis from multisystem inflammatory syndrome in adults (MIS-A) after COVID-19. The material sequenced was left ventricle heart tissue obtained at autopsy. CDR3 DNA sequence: TGCAGTGTACAGGGTTCCCGGTCCCTCCACTTT. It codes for CSVQGSRSLHF.